This entry describes one TCR beta chain. Its cognate antigen is unknown. Use of 60 Vbeta and 13 Jbeta primers characterized the PCR. Profiled with immunoSEQ multiplex PCR; TCRdb holds only in-frame clones, not every one. Among about 130,000 clones listed, less than 85% were seen once. The CDR3 totals 18 residues. Germline V gives CDR1 SGHAT, CDR2 FQDESV (reference sequence). The V segment lost 4 bases and the J segment 7 bases; nucleotides outside the gene matches: 19. This sample is drawn from a study of cytomegalovirus exposure and HLA in healthy donors. The wider study: From about 200 million T cells, an earlier analysis saw roughly 110 million unique TCR beta sequences.

Findings and limits, study-wide: There were some V segments, including TRBV6-2 and TRBV6-3, excluded as indistinguishable. The authors considered a cluster of highly shared sequence variants likely to be a sequencing artifact. The authors confirmed in vitro that three CMV-associated chains were specific for CMV antigens.

The sample was PBMCs. This chain connects TRBV11-1 to TRBJ2-7; 10 bases agree with TRBD2. This sequence originates from a female donor in good health and CMV-seronegative. The CDR3 reads CASSSPLSGRALLGEQYF. The CDR3 DNA reads TGTGCCAGCAGCTCTCCCCTAAGCGGGAGGGCCCTGCTGGGAGAGCAGTACTTC. Together with reference TRBV11-1 and TRBJ2-7, the CDR3 gives the full variable domain: EAEVAQSPRYKITEKSQAVAFWCDPISGHATLYWYRQILGQGPELLVQFQDESVVDDSQLPKDRFSAERLKGVDSTLKIQPAELGDSAMYLCASSSPLSGRALLGEQYFGPGTRLTVT.